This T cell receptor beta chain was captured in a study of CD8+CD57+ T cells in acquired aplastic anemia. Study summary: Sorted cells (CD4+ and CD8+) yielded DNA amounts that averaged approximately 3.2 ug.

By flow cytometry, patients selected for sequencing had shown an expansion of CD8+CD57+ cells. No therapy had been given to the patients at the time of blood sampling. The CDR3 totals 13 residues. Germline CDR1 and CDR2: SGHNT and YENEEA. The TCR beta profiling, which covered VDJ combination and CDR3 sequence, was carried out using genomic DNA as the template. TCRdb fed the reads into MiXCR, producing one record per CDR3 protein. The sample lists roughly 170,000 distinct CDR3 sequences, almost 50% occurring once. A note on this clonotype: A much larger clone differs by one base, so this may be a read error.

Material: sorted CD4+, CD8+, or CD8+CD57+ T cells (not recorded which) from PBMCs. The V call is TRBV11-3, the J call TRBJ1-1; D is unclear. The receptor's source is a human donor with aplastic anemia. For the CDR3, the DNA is TGTGCCAGCAGGCGGGATATGAACACTAAAGCTTTCTTT. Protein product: CASRRDMNTKAFF.